These 3 T cell receptor beta chains were all obtained from the same sample, sequenced in a study of T cell responses to AZD1222 COVID-19 vaccine. Assay used: immunoSEQ multiplex PCR; TCRdb lists only in-frame clones, some missing. This table has about 120,000 clones, approximately 94% appearing once. Sample: peripheral blood, taken 28 days after the second AZD1222 dose. The receptors originated from an adult who received the AZD1222 COVID-19 vaccine.

As DNA, the CDR3 is TGCGCCAGCAGCCAAAGGGGCGGGGGGGTACCCGCGGAGAGAGATTACGAGCAGTACTTC. Protein product: CASSQRGGGVPAERDYEQYF. The V call is TRBV4-1, the J call TRBJ2-7; TRBD2 aligns across 9 bases. The CDR3 runs to 20 residues. The trim removed 2 bases at V and 4 bases at J, leaving 21 bases unmatched. The germline V gene has CDR1 MGHRA and CDR2 YSYEKL.

This chain joins TRBV7-2 and TRBJ2-2, with D unclear. This CDR3 has 14 residues. CDR1 and CDR2 from the germline V gene are SGHTA and FQGNSA. V gave up 5 bases and J gave up 4 bases, with 11 bases separating them. The CDR3 DNA sequence: TGTGCCAGCAGCCTCCACCACAGCACCGGGGAGCTGTTTTTT. This encodes CASSLHHSTGELFF.

V is TRBV6-2 or TRBV6-3 and J is TRBJ1-4; D remains ambiguous. This CDR3 contains 16 residues. V was shortened by 0 bases and J by 7 bases, with 15 bases between the two germline ends. Germline V gives CDR1 MNHEY, CDR2 SVGEGT. In DNA, the CDR3 is TGTGCCAGCAGTTACTCGATGGGATGGGATGGTGAAAAACTGTTTTTT. Its translation: CASSYSMGWDGEKLFF.